This TCR beta chain was documented in a study of T cells in localized non-small cell lung cancer. Sequencing was performed with immunoSEQ multiplex PCR; in TCRdb, only in-frame clones are kept and a portion is missing. The sample has some 21,000 clones, 88% seen once. A remark on this clone: The antigen remains undetermined.

Whole-study results and caveats: Uninvolved adjacent lung showed the highest T cell clonality, exceeding tumor. Among blood samples, higher T cell density accompanied longer overall survival. Heterogeneity remains possible, as sequencing covered one tumor region only. In adjacent lung appeared a median around 55 of the top 100 tumor clones.

Trimming took 6 bases from V and 3 from J, leaving 7 bases between them. Germline V lookup: CDR1 KGHSH, CDR2 LQKENI. The CDR3 length is 12 residues. The V and J genes are TRBV18 and TRBJ2-3; TRBD1 or TRBD2 may be the D gene (5 bases each). The receptor was derived from an older male donor with stage II lung adenocarcinoma. The source material was peripheral blood mononuclear cells, sampled before any cancer treatment. CDR3 loop: CASSGATDTQYF. The DNA for the CDR3 is TGTGCCAGCTCCGGGGCGACAGATACGCAGTATTTT.